These T cell receptor beta chains were read from a single sample in a study of blood T cell repertoires in COVID-19. Generated by immunoSEQ multiplex PCR, the TCRdb table keeps only in-frame clones and is missing some. In the table there are 60,000 to 65,000 clones, roughly two thirds of which are singletons. Sequences were obtained from peripheral blood. These receptor sequences come from a woman aged 70 to 79 with COVID-19, enrolled during active disease. CDR3s include the opening cysteine and the closing phenylalanine or tryptophan. D genes are given only for firm matches. Size is omitted from some rows. Given values are once, few, many or a class for expanded clones.

V	length	D	size	J	DNA	CDR3
TRBV20-1	11	.	.	TRBJ1-2	TGCGCTATTCGGGCCGGGGGTGGCTACACCTTC	CAIRAGGGYTF
TRBV13	15	TRBD1	.	TRBJ1-2	TGTGCCAGCAGCTTAGGGGACAGGGGGCGTTTTGGCTACACCTTC	CASSLGDRGRFGYTF
TRBV3-1/TRBV3-2	17	TRBD2	.	TRBJ2-3	TGTGCCAGCAGCCCGGACCGCGGGGGGGCCGGCTTGCATACGCAGTATTTT	CASSPDRGGAGLHTQYF
TRBV5-4	14	TRBD1	few	TRBJ2-3	TGTGCCAGCAGCTTGGCCGACAGGGGAGATACGCAGTATTTT	CASSLADRGDTQYF
TRBV10-3	11	.	.	TRBJ2-2	TGTGCCATCGAGGACACCGGGGAGCTGTTTTTT	CAIEDTGELFF
TRBV19	13	.	many	TRBJ1-2	TGTGCCAGTAGTAGGGGGGACGGCTATGGCTACACCTTC	CASSRGDGYGYTF
TRBV5-8	16	TRBD2	few	TRBJ2-7	TGTGCCAGCAGCCCCGCGTCCCTAGCGGGGGCGGGTGAGCAGTACTTC	CASSPASLAGAGEQYF
TRBV6-1	18	.	.	TRBJ2-3	TGTGCCAGCAGTGAAGCGCTCGCACTAGCAGAGTTCGCAGATACGCAGTATTTT	CASSEALALAEFADTQYF
TRBV4-3	14	.	.	TRBJ1-4	TGCGCCAGCAGCCAGGGGCCTGGAGGGGAAAAACTGTTTTTT	CASSQGPGGEKLFF
TRBV18	14	.	.	TRBJ1-5	TGTGCCAGCTCAGCAGGGTTTAGCAATCAGCCCCAGCATTTT	CASSAGFSNQPQHF
TRBV10-3	16	TRBD1	once	TRBJ1-1	TGTGCCATCAGTGCTTCTACGGGCAGGGGGCGGACTGAAGCTTTCTTT	CAISASTGRGRTEAFF
TRBV14	16	.	.	TRBJ2-3	TGTGCCAGCAGCCAAAACGGACACCTTAGCACAGATACGCAGTATTTT	CASSQNGHLSTDTQYF
TRBV20-1	14	.	.	TRBJ1-4	TGCAGTGCTAGTCTCGGACCCCCGGGGGAAAAACTGTTTTTT	CSASLGPPGEKLFF
TRBV20-1	13	TRBD2	.	TRBJ2-7	TGCAGTGCTAGTGTGGCGGGGGCCTACGAGCAGTACTTC	CSASVAGAYEQYF
TRBV14	15	TRBD1	.	TRBJ1-2	TGTGCCAGCAGCCAAGGAGGGGGCGCTGGCTATGGCTACACCTTC	CASSQGGGAGYGYTF
TRBV24-1	14	.	.	TRBJ2-1	TGTGCCACCAGTCCCCCAGGTTCCTACAATGAGCAGTTCTTC	CATSPPGSYNEQFF
TRBV7-8	14	TRBD2	.	TRBJ2-7	TGTGCCAGCAGCTTGGCTAGCGGTTTGTACGAGCAGTACTTC	CASSLASGLYEQYF
TRBV7-9	16	TRBD1	.	TRBJ1-1	TGTGCCAGCAGCTCCCCGGTAGGACAGGGAGCCACTGAAGCTTTCTTT	CASSSPVGQGATEAFF
TRBV4-1	15	TRBD2	.	TRBJ2-1	TGCGCCAGCAGCCGAACTAGCGGGCAACTCAATGAGCAGTTCTTC	CASSRTSGQLNEQFF
TRBV5-4	13	TRBD2	once	TRBJ2-3	TGTGCCAGCAGCTTGCGCGGGGGTGATACGCAGTATTTT	CASSLRGGDTQYF
TRBV29-1	16	TRBD2	.	TRBJ2-3	TGCAGCTCCCTGGGGACTAGCGGGAGGGCGGCAGATACGCAGTATTTT	CSSLGTSGRAADTQYF
TRBV3-1/TRBV3-2	13	.	.	TRBJ1-1	TGTGCCAGCAGCACTAAAGGGGGCACTGAAGCTTTCTTT	CASSTKGGTEAFF